The sequence of this T cell receptor (beta chain) was determined in a study of blood T cell repertoires in COVID-19. At the level of the study: Sites across the United States, Italy and Spain contributed samples from acute and convalescent COVID-19. From T cells, B-cell-depleted T cells, or PBMCs came the material, which was cDNA or gDNA.

Original processing methods: The assay estimated nucleated cells by amplifying reference gene primers. TCRdb's table, derived via immunoSEQ multiplex PCR, lists solely in-frame clones and lacks some. Clone size and the V and J calls come from that table; the DNA yielded D and trimming. The sample includes 150,000 to 190,000 clones, 76% of them seen just once. The germline V gene encodes CDR1 ENHRY and CDR2 SYGVKD. V lost 0 bases, J lost 3 bases, and 5 bases stayed unmatched. The CDR3 covers 15 residues. This receptor was taken from an elderly woman with acute or convalescent COVID-19. Sequences were obtained from peripheral blood. This chain uses TRBV10-3 with TRBJ2-7; TRBD2 agrees at 7 bases. The CDR3 nucleotides read TGTGCCATCAGTGAGTCTGGCGGGGGAAACTACGAGCAGTACTTC. It codes for CAISESGGGNYEQYF.